Following are 32 T cell receptor beta chains from one sample sequenced in a study of OX40 agonist ivuxolimab in advanced cancers. The method was the immunoSEQ multiplex PCR assay. TCRdb holds this immuneACCESS table with in-frame rearrangements only. Some clones are missing; in checked studies, unresolved V genes explain under half, and the rest has no known cause. The sample data list 95,000 to 100,000 clones, and around 94% of these were observed just once. The top ten clones comprise 0.26% of the sample. This specimen consisted of CD4+ or CD8+ T cells sorted from blood, obtained in a trial of the OX40 agonist ivuxolimab. The origin of the receptors is an adult with an advanced solid tumor such as melanoma, head and neck, liver or kidney cancer.

This clone was detected once. The chain joins TRBV28 to TRBJ1-1, with 7 bases that match TRBD1. The CDR3 is made up of 15 amino acids. V was clipped by 2 bases and J by 8 bases; unmatched bases: 11. Per germline, CDR1 MDHEN and CDR2 SYDVKM. CDR3 protein: CASSLGGQGGIEAFF. DNA for the CDR3: TGTGCCAGCAGTTTAGGAGGCCAGGGGGGTATCGAAGCTTTCTTT.

This chain uses TRBV7-3 with TRBJ2-3, with D possibly called TRBD1 or TRBD2 (5 bases each). Germline CDR1 is SGHTA and CDR2 is FQGTGA. V lost 5 bases to trimming and J lost 0 bases, with 18 bases between them. This CDR3 comprises 17 residues. The CDR3 sequence: CASSRTGPNPSTDTQYF. The CDR3 coding sequence is TGTGCCAGCAGCCGAACGGGACCCAACCCTAGCACAGATACGCAGTATTTT.

This sequence joins TRBV28 and TRBJ2-5, with D uncertain. CDR1 and CDR2 from the germline V gene are MDHEN and SYDVKM. The CDR3 has 13 amino acids. Trimming cost V 5 bases and J 0 bases, with 7 bases left between them. This CDR3 reads CASSTTYQETQYF. Written as DNA, the CDR3 is TGTGCCAGCAGTACTACGTACCAAGAGACCCAGTACTTC.

The V gene is TRBV4-3, the J gene TRBJ1-5; perhaps TRBD1 as D (5 bases). The CDR3 has 14 residues. Trimming removed 0 bases at V and 9 bases at J, with 12 bases between. CDR1 LGHNA and CDR2 YSLEER come from the germline V gene. The CDR3: CASSQDEGMGPQHF. The CDR3 DNA sequence: TGCGCCAGCAGCCAAGATGAGGGGATGGGGCCCCAGCATTTT.

This chain joins TRBV9 and TRBJ1-1; the match to TRBD1 covers 7 bases. CDR1 and CDR2 from the germline V gene are SGDLS and YYNGEE. V gave up 4 bases and J gave up 1 base; unmatched junction bases: 4. The CDR3 sequence is 14 residues long. The CDR3, as DNA: TGTGCCAGCAGCCCAGGGGGTCCGAACACTGAAGCTTTCTTT. It encodes CASSPGGPNTEAFF.

V usage is TRBV5-1 and J usage is TRBJ2-3; 10 bases agree with TRBD2. The CDR3 is made up of 16 amino acids. Germline V gives CDR1 SGHRS, CDR2 YFSETQ. With V trimmed by 1 base and J by 6 bases, 8 bases remained unmatched. This CDR3 is CASSLPLSGGPDTQYF. In nucleotides, the CDR3 is TGCGCCAGCAGCTTGCCCCTTAGCGGGGGGCCCGATACGCAGTATTTT.

This rearrangement joins TRBV18 to TRBJ2-2, with D hard to call. This CDR3 comprises 14 residues. CDR1 and CDR2 (germline): KGHSH, LQKENI. Trimming left V 5 bases short and J 5 bases short, with 12 bases between. CDR3: CASSTSVSTGELFF. CDR3 coding DNA: TGTGCCAGCTCAACCTCCGTCAGTACCGGGGAGCTGTTTTTT.

The chain carries TRBV6-6 and TRBJ2-7; the D is unclear. The CDR3 is 13 amino acids. V gave up 2 bases and J gave up 6 bases, with 11 bases separating them. Per germline, CDR1 MNHNY and CDR2 SVGAGI (reference sequence). The CDR3 DNA reads TGTGCCAGCAGTTACAGGTCACCGGGCGAGCAGTACGTC. Residues: CASSYRSPGEQYV.

The rearrangement joins TRBV7-3 to TRBJ2-1; D is possibly TRBD2 (6 bases). This CDR3 comprises 16 residues. Germline V gene data show CDR1 as SGHTA and CDR2 as FQGTGA. Trimming stripped 5 bases from V and 3 bases from J, with 17 bases between. The CDR3 loop reads CASSKKAGTIYNEQFF. The CDR3 DNA sequence: TGTGCCAGCAGCAAAAAAGCGGGCACAATCTACAATGAGCAGTTCTTC. Drawing the rest from reference TRBV7-3 and TRBJ2-1, the complete variable domain is GAGVSQTPSNKVTEKGKYVELRCDPISGHTALYWYRQSLGQGPEFLIYFQGTGAADDSGLPNDRFFAVRPEGSVSTLKIQRTERGDSAVYLCASSKKAGTIYNEQFFGPGTRLTVL.

This rearrangement joins TRBV9 to TRBJ2-2, with 7 bases fitting TRBD2. The J segment lost 4 bases and the V segment lost 4 bases, leaving 13 bases of the junction unmatched. Germline values: CDR1 SGDLS, CDR2 YYNGEE. The CDR3 sequence is 17 residues long. CDR3 sequence: CASSPKGGLAATGELFF. The DNA of the CDR3 is TGTGCCAGCAGCCCTAAAGGCGGGCTAGCGGCCACCGGGGAGCTGTTTTTT.

The chain combines TRBV28 with TRBJ1-5, with a tentative D call TRBD1 (5 bases). V lost 6 bases and J lost 3, with 15 bases in between. The CDR3 extends over 15 amino acids. Germline V gene lookup returns CDR1 MDHEN and CDR2 SYDVKM. The DNA for the CDR3 is TGTGCCAGCAGGGATCGGGACCCCGACAATCAGCCCCAGCATTTT. Its protein product is CASRDRDPDNQPQHF.

This clone was counted once. V usage is TRBV28 and J usage is TRBJ1-6, with D uncertain. CDR1 MDHEN and CDR2 SYDVKM come from the germline V gene. V was clipped by 4 bases and J by 8 bases, with 9 bases between them. This CDR3 is built from 13 residues. In DNA form, the CDR3 reads TGTGCCAGCAGTTCCCCCGCGGATTCACCCCTCCACTTT. Amino acids: CASSSPADSPLHF.

The chain joins TRBV4-2 to TRBJ2-2; 7 positions match TRBD2. The germline V gene has CDR1 LGHNA and CDR2 YNFKEQ. After removal of 1 base from V and 0 bases from J, the junction contained 14 bases not matched to a gene. The length of the CDR3 is 20 residues. CDR3 sequence: CASSQVLHYGGGPNTGELFF. The CDR3 nucleotides read TGTGCCAGCAGCCAAGTCCTTCACTACGGGGGAGGGCCGAACACCGGGGAGCTGTTTTTT.

This chain links TRBV6-4 with TRBJ1-5; weak D call: TRBD1 (6 bases). V was cut by 3 bases and J by 2 bases, with 8 bases left in between. The CDR3 spans 14 residues. Germline lookup yields CDR1 MRHNA and CDR2 SNTAGT. CDR3 protein: CASSEKGGNQPQHF. In DNA, the CDR3 is TGTGCCAGCAGTGAAAAGGGGGGCAATCAGCCCCAGCATTTT.

V and J are TRBV4-3 and TRBJ1-3; unclear D gene. The V end lost 0 bases, the J end lost 3 bases, and 9 bases lay between the germline ends. CDR3 size: 15 residues. Germline V lookup: CDR1 LGHNA, CDR2 YSLEER. This CDR3 reads CASSQDSAYGNTIYF. The CDR3 nucleotides read TGCGCCAGCAGCCAAGATTCGGCTTATGGAAACACCATATATTTT.

This rearrangement joins TRBV4-3 to TRBJ2-1, with TRBD1 matching over 7 bases. CDR1 is LGHNA and CDR2 is YSLEER in the germline V gene. Trimming took 3 bases from V and 8 from J; bases not matched to a gene: 7. CDR3 length: 14 residues. The DNA for the CDR3 is TGCGCCAGCAGCCACCTAACAGGGGACGATGAGCAGTTCTTC. This translates into CASSHLTGDDEQFF.

This chain joins TRBV30 and TRBJ1-2; TRBD1 might be the D (5 bases). The CDR3 length is 14 residues. CDR1 and CDR2 (germline): GTSNPN, SVGIG (reference sequence). V lost 0 bases to trimming and J lost 7 bases, with 15 bases between them. In nucleotides, the CDR3 is TGTGCCTGGAGTGTCCAAGGGGTACATAGTGGCTACACCTTC. Encoded protein: CAWSVQGVHSGYTF.

This clone was detected once. V gene TRBV5-6 combines with J gene TRBJ1-1; D not resolved. Trimming took off 1 base at V and 5 bases at J, with 18 bases between the two ends. The CDR3 length is 16 residues. Germline values: CDR1 SGHDT, CDR2 YYEEEE. CDR3 nucleotides: TGTGCCAGCAGCTTGTCTCTTGGGGTCGTTAGGACTGAAGCTTTCTTT. Amino acid sequence: CASSLSLGVVRTEAFF.

The rearrangement uses TRBV28 and TRBJ2-3; TRBD1 is a possible D gene (5 bases). V was clipped by 6 bases and J by 0 bases, with 25 bases between them. The CDR3 runs to 19 residues. The germline V gene has CDR1 MDHEN and CDR2 SYDVKM. CDR3 bases: TGTGCCAGCAGCCCAAATCCATACAGGCGACGGTCGAGCACAGATACGCAGTATTTT. Protein: CASSPNPYRRRSSTDTQYF.

The V and J genes are TRBV10-3 and TRBJ2-3; 8 nucleotides match TRBD2. This CDR3 has 14 residues. Germline trimming cut 6 bases from V and 4 bases from J; bases unmatched to any gene: 6. Germline V CDR1 and CDR2: ENHRY, SYGVKD. CDR3 in amino acids: CAIRTAGVADTQYF. The CDR3 coding sequence is TGTGCCATCAGGACAGCGGGAGTAGCAGATACGCAGTATTTT.

The chain carries TRBV28 and TRBJ2-7; no reliable D call. Trimming stripped 3 bases from V and 4 bases from J, with 7 bases between. CDR3 length: 12 amino acids. Germline V gives CDR1 MDHEN, CDR2 SYDVKM. The CDR3 loop reads CASSFLGYEQYF. In nucleotides, the CDR3 is TGTGCCAGCAGTTTTCTGGGGTACGAGCAGTACTTC.

J is TRBJ2-1 and V is TRBV15; 11 bases align to TRBD2. Per germline, CDR1 LNHNV and CDR2 YYDKDF (reference sequence). The CDR3 length is 15 residues. Losses at the gene ends were 1 base for V and 9 bases for J; bases not matched to a gene: 5. This CDR3 reads CATSRVVLAGGEQFF. The CDR3 coding sequence is TGTGCCACCAGCAGAGTGGTCCTAGCGGGGGGTGAGCAGTTCTTC.

This CDR3 reads CASSSPATFAIYF. The CDR3 coding sequence is TGTGCCAGCAGTTCCCCGGCCACCTTTGCCATATATTTT. The chain joins TRBV6-1 to TRBJ1-3; D gene unclear. Trimming left V 5 bases short and J 11 bases short, with 16 bases between. The CDR3 consists of 13 residues. The germline V gene has CDR1 MNHNS and CDR2 SASEGT.

This chain links TRBV6-6 with TRBJ1-2; perhaps TRBD1 as D (6 bases). The CDR3 has 13 residues. Trimming cost V 6 bases and J 1 base, with 9 bases left between them. The germline CDR1 and CDR2 sequences are MNHNY and SVGAGI (reference sequence). The CDR3 DNA reads as TGTGCCAGCAGCCTGGACAGTAACTATGGCTACACCTTC. Protein: CASSLDSNYGYTF.

This clone has only one observation. The V and J genes are TRBV28 and TRBJ1-5; D gene ambiguous. Trimming took off 4 bases at V and 0 bases at J, with 13 bases between the two ends. This CDR3 has 16 residues. CDR1 MDHEN and CDR2 SYDVKM come from the germline V gene. CDR3: CASSSPGSYSNQPQHF. The CDR3 bases are TGTGCCAGCAGTTCACCGGGCTCTTATAGCAATCAGCCCCAGCATTTT. The complete variable domain, with remaining parts taken from reference TRBV28 and TRBJ1-5, reads DVKVTQSSRYLVKRTGEKVFLECVQDMDHENMFWYRQDPGLGLRLIYFSYDVKMKEKGDIPEGYSVSREKKERFSLILESASTNQTSMYLCASSSPGSYSNQPQHFGDGTRLSIL.

This chain connects TRBV28 to TRBJ2-7; D unresolved. Trimming left V 4 bases short and J 2 bases short, with 3 bases between. The length of the CDR3 is 11 residues. Looked up from germline, CDR1 is MDHEN and CDR2 is SYDVKM. This CDR3 is CASSSTYEQYV. CDR3 coding DNA: TGTGCCAGCAGTTCCACCTACGAGCAGTACGTC.

The gene calls are TRBV4-2 and TRBJ2-3; maybe TRBD2 (6 bases). Trimming stripped 3 bases from V and 0 bases from J, with 16 bases between. This CDR3 has 17 residues. Germline loops: CDR1 LGHNA, CDR2 YNFKEQ. This CDR3 reads CASSHRTGTVSTDTQYF. CDR3 in DNA: TGTGCCAGCAGCCACCGAACCGGGACTGTGAGCACAGATACGCAGTATTTT.

The chain combines TRBV6-5 with TRBJ2-3; 7 bases align to TRBD1. V was clipped by 4 bases and J by 6 bases; unmatched bases: 7. Germline CDR1 reads MNHEY; CDR2 reads SVGAGI. CDR3 length: 14 residues. CDR3 protein: CASSFRQGRDTQYF. Here the CDR3 DNA reads TGTGCCAGCAGTTTCCGACAGGGACGGGATACGCAGTATTTT.

The chain is built from TRBV2 and TRBJ1-2; TRBD1 matches 11 bases. The CDR3 is made up of 14 amino acids. Germline CDR1 is SNHLY and CDR2 is FYNNEI. Germline trimming cut 3 bases from V and 4 bases from J; bases unmatched to any gene: 1. In DNA form, the CDR3 reads TGTGCCAGCAGTGAGGGACAGGGGGTCTATGGCTACACCTTC. It encodes CASSEGQGVYGYTF.

This clone was observed once. V usage is TRBV30 and J usage is TRBJ2-4; D gene ambiguous. From germline, CDR1 is GTSNPN and CDR2 SVGIG (reference sequence). Trimming cost V 2 bases and J 13 bases, with 15 bases left between them. The CDR3 is 12 residues long. DNA of the CDR3: TGTGCCTGGAGTCAGACTCAACCGGTCCAGTACTTC. Translating gives CAWSQTQPVQYF.

This chain links TRBV5-4 with TRBJ2-5; D unclear. Germline CDR1 SGHNT, CDR2 YYREEE (reference sequence). This CDR3 has 14 amino acids. V dropped 4 bases and J dropped 3 bases, with 13 bases sitting between them. DNA of the CDR3: TGTGCCAGCAGCCAGACGGCGGTGGAAGAGACCCAGTACTTC. This gives the protein CASSQTAVEETQYF.

The J gene is TRBJ1-2, the V gene TRBV4-1; D perhaps matches TRBD1 (6 bases). V lost 1 base and J lost 3, with 9 bases in between. Germline loops: CDR1 MGHRA, CDR2 YSYEKL. The CDR3 spans 14 residues. The DNA of the CDR3 is TGCGCCAGCAGCCAAGTAACAGGGTACTATGGCTACACCTTC. It is translated as CASSQVTGYYGYTF.